This T cell receptor beta chain was captured by sequencing in a study of post-analysis software for immune sequencing data. Broader study findings: Compared against controls, patients with multiple sclerosis displayed significantly lower normalized Chao1 diversity. In patients, about 5 TRBV segments were more frequent than in controls, with TRBV5-6, TRBV5-1 and TRBV20-1 among them.

cDNA libraries of TCR beta carried unique molecular identifiers. In TCRdb, the PCR reads were re-called with MiXCR into one record per CDR3 protein. This sample has 740,000 or so distinct CDR3 sequences, with about 53% found just once. To note about this clonotype: Its cognate antigen is unknown.

Germline CDR1 is MGHRA and CDR2 is YSYEKL. The CDR3 contains 18 residues. V and J are TRBV4-1 and TRBJ2-7; 8 bases are shared with TRBD2. The J call may be incorrect, as the DNA end agrees better with TRBJ2-4. This receptor was identified in a girl aged 10 to 17 with multiple sclerosis. Sample: blood. CDR3 amino acids: CASSQVGLAALYSNIQYF. The CDR3 nucleotides read TGCGCCAGCAGCCAAGTCGGACTAGCCGCCCTCTATTCGAACATTCAGTACTTC.